This entry lists 11 T cell receptor beta chains sequenced from one sample in a study of OX40 agonist ivuxolimab in advanced cancers. The data were produced by immunoSEQ multiplex PCR, yet TCRdb's version contains in-frame clones alone and is incomplete. The sample consists of fewer than 70,000 clones, around 88% of them appearing once. The sample was CD4+ or CD8+ T cells sorted from blood, taken in a trial of the OX40 agonist ivuxolimab. The receptor source for this set is an adult with an advanced solid tumor such as melanoma, head and neck, liver or kidney cancer.

V is TRBV5-6 and J is TRBJ1-1, with 11 bases that match TRBD1. The V and J ends lost 4 bases and 7 bases, in that order; junction bases with no gene match: 6. CDR1 SGHDT and CDR2 YYEEEE come from the germline V gene. The CDR3 spans 14 residues. The CDR3 protein is CASSLRDRGDEAFF. The CDR3 DNA reads as TGTGCCAGCAGCCTCCGGGACAGGGGGGATGAAGCTTTCTTT.

This chain connects TRBV6-6 to TRBJ2-7, with TRBD2 as a possible D gene (7 bases). V was trimmed by 8 bases and J by 2 bases, leaving 16 bases between them. The germline gives CDR1 MNHNY, CDR2 SVGAGI (reference sequence). This CDR3 contains 14 residues. CDR3 in amino acids: CASRGGGRPYEQYF. As DNA, the CDR3 is TGTGCCAGCCGAGGGGGGGGGCGACCCTACGAGCAGTACTTC.

This chain joins TRBV11-2 and TRBJ2-3, with D uncertain. V dropped 5 bases and J dropped 3 bases, with 3 bases sitting between them. Germline lookup yields CDR1 SGHAT and CDR2 FQNNGV. The CDR3 spans 11 residues. CDR3 residues: CASSRTDTQYF. The CDR3 nucleotides are TGTGCCAGCAGCCGGACAGATACGCAGTATTTT.

V usage is TRBV18 and J usage is TRBJ2-5; TRBD2 aligns across 10 bases. The CDR3 contains 14 residues. Germline V gene lookup returns CDR1 KGHSH and CDR2 LQKENI. The V segment lost 3 bases and the J segment 3 bases; nucleotides outside the gene matches: 1. CDR3: CASSPLAGEETQYF. CDR3 nucleotides: TGTGCCAGCTCACCTCTAGCGGGAGAAGAGACCCAGTACTTC.

The chain carries TRBV11-3 and TRBJ2-5; tentatively, D is TRBD1 or TRBD2 (6 bases each). CDR1 and CDR2 (germline): SGHNT, YENEEA. Deletions cut 5 bases from V and 7 bases from J, with 17 bases between. CDR3 length equals 14 residues. Written as DNA, the CDR3 is TGTGCCAGCAGCCCCGGGACACTAGCAGGGACCCAGTACTTC. Translated, it gives CASSPGTLAGTQYF.

The chain joins TRBV30 to TRBJ1-1; D is perhaps TRBD1 (5 bases). V gave up 1 base and J gave up 4 bases, with 10 bases separating them. The CDR3 loop spans 13 amino acids. In germline, CDR1 is GTSNPN, CDR2 SVGIG (reference sequence). CDR3 sequence (DNA): TGTGCCTGGAGTGCAGGACATGCCACTGAAGCTTTCTTT. This gives the protein CAWSAGHATEAFF.

This rearrangement joins TRBV5-1 to TRBJ2-2; 8 positions agree with TRBD1. J gave up 6 bases and V 1 base, and 5 bases lay outside the gene matches. CDR1 and CDR2 (germline): SGHRS, YFSETQ. CDR3 length: 15 residues. CDR3 residues: CASSLTGGKAGELFF. CDR3 bases: TGCGCCAGCAGCTTGACAGGGGGAAAGGCCGGGGAGCTGTTTTTT.

CDR3 sequence: CASSVGGGGMFEAFF. The CDR3 DNA reads as TGTGCCAGCAGCGTAGGTGGAGGGGGCATGTTTGAAGCTTTCTTT. The J gene is TRBJ1-1, the V gene TRBV9, with 7 bases lining up with TRBD1. The V and J ends lost 0 bases and 7 bases, in that order; junction bases with no gene match: 9. The CDR3 extends over 15 amino acids. The germline V gene encodes CDR1 SGDLS and CDR2 YYNGEE. The full variable domain, in which reference TRBV9 and TRBJ1-1 provide the parts outside the CDR3, is DSGVTQTPKHLITATGQRVTLRCSPRSGDLSVYWYQQSLDQGLQFLIQYYNGEERAKGNILERFSAQQFPDLHSELNLSSLELGDSALYFCASSVGGGGMFEAFFGQGTRLTVV.

There are a few counts of this clone. This chain links TRBV9 with TRBJ2-3, with TRBD2 identical over 8 bases. Trimming cost V 4 bases and J 1 base; bases outside gene matches: 5. From germline, CDR1 is SGDLS and CDR2 YYNGEE. This CDR3 region has 15 residues. CDR3 residues: CASSLIGGGTDTQYF. The CDR3 DNA follows: TGTGCCAGCAGCCTAATCGGGGGGGGCACAGATACGCAGTATTTT.

The chain joins TRBV15 to TRBJ2-2, with 8 bases fitting TRBD1. This CDR3 contains 17 residues. V dropped 5 bases and J dropped 2; count of bases not matched to a gene: 10. CDR1 and CDR2 from the germline V gene are LNHNV and YYDKDF (reference sequence). The CDR3 loop reads CATSVPGTGLNTGELFF. The CDR3 nucleotides read TGTGCCACCAGCGTGCCCGGGACAGGTCTTAACACCGGGGAGCTGTTTTTT. Together with reference TRBV15 and TRBJ2-2, the CDR3 gives the full variable domain: DAMVIQNPRYQVTQFGKPVTLSCSQTLNHNVMYWYQQKSSQAPKLLFHYYDKDFNNEADTPDNFQSRRPNTSFCFLDIRSPGLGDTAMYLCATSVPGTGLNTGELFFGEGSRLTVL.

The chain couples TRBV29-1 to TRBJ1-1; possible D gene TRBD1, 5 bases. This CDR3 is 16 amino acids long. Trimming pared 5 bases from V and 1 base from J, leaving 20 bases between. The germline V gene has CDR1 SQVTM and CDR2 ANQGSEA. In nucleotides, the CDR3 is TGCAGCGTTCGAAGAAGGGGTGTGAGAGGGAACACTGAAGCTTTCTTT. Translation: CSVRRRGVRGNTEAFF.